Listed below are T cell receptor beta chains from one sample, sequenced in a study of shared clonotypes between healthy human individuals. The method was immunoSEQ multiplex PCR; TCRdb's version includes in-frame clones alone and lacks a portion of them. The table lists about 2,200,000 clones, about 93% of them singletons. Material for sequencing was naive CD8+ T cells from PBMCs. These TCRs come from a man younger than 30 in good health. Some clones in this sample may be carry-over from other donors' samples. Each CDR3 is given with its conserved first and last residue. The D gene is left open where the match is weak. Only some rows state a clone size, as once, few, many or a class for expanded clones.

. TRBJ1-1 TRBV11-2 . TGTGCCAGCAGCGTGGGGGGAGATACTGAAGCTTTCTTT CASSVGGDTEAFF
TRBD1 TRBJ2-2 TRBV25-1 . TGTGCCAGCAGTGGAGACAGGGGTGAGGACACCGGGGAGCTGTTTTTT CASSGDRGEDTGELFF
. TRBJ2-1 TRBV11-2 . TGTGCCAGCTTTATACATGGCCCTGATAATGAGCAGTTCTTC CASFIHGPDNEQFF
. TRBJ2-7 TRBV7-9 . TGTGCCAGCAGCGGTCCAGGGCCCGGAGGAGGCGAGCAGTACTTC CASSGPGPGGGEQYF
. TRBJ1-1 TRBV27 . TGTGCCAGCAGTTTGCGGCGGGTGGATACTGAAGCTTTCTTT CASSLRRVDTEAFF
. TRBJ2-1 TRBV14 once TGTGCCAGCAGCCAAATGGACAGTCCCGACAATGAGCAGTTCTTC CASSQMDSPDNEQFF
TRBD2 TRBJ2-1 TRBV27 . TGTGCCAGCAGTGTGGGAGCGGGAGCAGGGCCTGGTATGGAGCAGTTCTTC CASSVGAGAGPGMEQFF
TRBD2 TRBJ2-7 TRBV6-5 once TGTGCCAGCTGGCGGGAGGGCCCACGGGACGAGCAGTACTTC CASWREGPRDEQYF
. TRBJ1-1 TRBV7-9 . TGTGCCAGCAGCTTAGTCTTTAGGGGCACTGAAGCTTTCTTT CASSLVFRGTEAFF
. TRBJ1-1 TRBV28 . TGTGCCAGCAGTTTCCCGGGCCCCCCGAACACTGAAGCTTTCTTT CASSFPGPPNTEAFF
. TRBJ1-4 TRBV18 . TGTGCCAGCTCACCTAAAGGGGGACCTAATGAAAAACTGTTTTTT CASSPKGGPNEKLFF
TRBD2 TRBJ2-1 TRBV4-3 . TGCGCCAGCAGCCAAGATGCCGTAAGCGGGAGTAATGAGCAGTTCTTC CASSQDAVSGSNEQFF
TRBD2 TRBJ2-3 TRBV7-8 . TGTGCCAGCAGGTGGACTAGCGGATCCACAGATACGCAGTATTTT CASRWTSGSTDTQYF
TRBD2 TRBJ2-1 TRBV7-8 . TGTGCCAGCAACCCCTGGGGCGGGAGAGGCAATGAGCAGTTCTTC CASNPWGGRGNEQFF
TRBD1 TRBJ2-7 TRBV6-1 . TGTGCCAGCAGTCCCAGGGGGCAGTCCTACGAGCAGTACTTC CASSPRGQSYEQYF
. TRBJ2-7 TRBV28 . TGTGCCAGCAGTTTTGCGGGGTACGAGCAGTACTTC CASSFAGYEQYF
TRBD2 TRBJ2-1 TRBV2 . TGTGCCAGCAGTGAGGGACTAGCGGTTGACAATGAGCAGTTCTTC CASSEGLAVDNEQFF
TRBD2 TRBJ2-1 TRBV5-6 once TGTGCCAGCAGCAATGGACTAGCGGGAGGTCGGGAGCAGTTCTTC CASSNGLAGGREQFF
TRBD1 TRBJ1-2 TRBV28 . TGTGCCAGCAGCATCTGGACAGGGCACACCTATGGCTACACCTTC CASSIWTGHTYGYTF
TRBD2 TRBJ2-1 TRBV19 . TGTGCCAGTAGTCCAAGACTAGCGGACTCCTACAATGAGCAGTTCTTC CASSPRLADSYNEQFF
. TRBJ2-5 TRBV4-1 once TGCGCCAGCAGCCAAGGCCCGGGGAAAGACCAGTACTTC CASSQGPGKDQYF
. TRBJ1-5 TRBV10-2 . TGCGCCAGCAGTGATAGGGGGTACGGCAATCAGCCCCAGCATTTT CASSDRGYGNQPQHF
. TRBJ1-1 TRBV11-2 . TGTGCCAGCAGCTTCGGGGGTCCGGTGAACACTGAAGCTTTCTTT CASSFGGPVNTEAFF
. TRBJ1-1 TRBV28 . TGTGCCAGCAGTCCCCCGGCCGTGAACACTGAAGCTTTCTTT CASSPPAVNTEAFF
. TRBJ2-1 TRBV7-9 . TGTGCCAGCAGCTTAGTAGGAGAGGGCAATGAGCAGTTCTTC CASSLVGEGNEQFF
TRBD1 TRBJ2-5 TRBV11-2 . TGTGCCAGCAGCGGGAGACAGGGGAAAGAGACCCAGTACTTC CASSGRQGKETQYF
. TRBJ1-1 TRBV2 . TGTGCCAGCGGGGGGAGGGGGAACACTGAAGCTTTCTTT CASGGRGNTEAFF
. TRBJ1-1 TRBV11-2 once TGTGCCAGCAGCTTAGTTGGGGGGAGACTGAACACTGAAGCTTTCTTT CASSLVGGRLNTEAFF
TRBD2 TRBJ2-1 TRBV7-9 . TGTGCCAGCAGCACACTAGCGGGGAGCCCCCCCCATGAGCAGTTCTTC CASSTLAGSPPHEQFF
TRBD2 TRBJ2-7 TRBV7-9 . TGTGCCAGCAGTGCGGAGCGGGGAGGTAACGAGCAGTACTTC CASSAERGGNEQYF
TRBD1 TRBJ2-1 TRBV6-5 . TGTGCCAGCAGTTACACGGGACAGGGGGTTTGGGATGAGCAGTTCTTC CASSYTGQGVWDEQFF
. TRBJ2-1 TRBV7-8 once TGTGCCAGCAGACCACTGGATATAAACAATGAGCAGTTCTTC CASRPLDINNEQFF
. TRBJ1-4 TRBV10-2 . TGCGCCAGCAGTGCCACCAGGGGCGAAAAACTGTTTTTT CASSATRGEKLFF
TRBD1 TRBJ2-7 TRBV5-1 . TGCGCCAGCAGCTTGTGGGGACAGGGGAACCACGAGCAGTACTTC CASSLWGQGNHEQYF
. TRBJ1-2 TRBV6-5 . TGTGCCAGCAGTTACTGGGACGGACCCAACTATGGCTACACCTTC CASSYWDGPNYGYTF
. TRBJ1-2 TRBV11-2 . TGTGCCAGCAGCTTAGGGCTAAGTGTTAACTATGGCTACACCTTC CASSLGLSVNYGYTF
. TRBJ1-5 TRBV28 . TGTGCCAGCAGTCCCATAGTGGCGCTTGATAGCAATCAGCCCCAGCATTTT CASSPIVALDSNQPQHF
. TRBJ1-1 TRBV30 few TGTGCCTGGAGTAGGGGCACTTGGGGTATGAACACTGAAGCTTTCTTT CAWSRGTWGMNTEAFF
TRBD2 TRBJ2-3 TRBV7-9 . TGTGCCAGCAGCTTAGTGGGACTAGCTGTGGATACGCAGTATTTT CASSLVGLAVDTQYF
. TRBJ1-5 TRBV19 once TGTGCCAGTAGTATAAGGGAGTGGAATCAGCCCCAGCATTTT CASSIREWNQPQHF
. TRBJ2-7 TRBV10-1 . TGCGCCAGCAGTGAACGAGGGAGCTCCTACGAGCAGTACTTC CASSERGSSYEQYF
TRBD1 TRBJ1-1 TRBV5-4 . TGTGCCAGCAGCGGGTCGACAGGGTGGGAAACTGAAGCTTTCTTT CASSGSTGWETEAFF
. TRBJ2-7 TRBV5-1 . TGCGCCAGCAGCTTGGATCCGGGTCACGAGCAGTACTTC CASSLDPGHEQYF
. TRBJ1-5 TRBV28 once TGTGCCAGCAGTTTATTCACAAGTCAGCCCCAGCATTTT CASSLFTSQPQHF
. TRBJ2-1 TRBV5-8 . TGTGCCAGCAGCAAGGCTTTAGCCTCCTACAATGAGCAGTTCTTC CASSKALASYNEQFF
. TRBJ2-5 TRBV7-9 . TGTGCCAGCAGCTTAGGGGGAAGGGACACCTCTTACTTC CASSLGGRDTSYF
. TRBJ2-7 TRBV28 . TGTGGTAGCGGGACAGGCCCTGGCGAGCAGTACTTC CGSGTGPGEQYF
. TRBJ1-3 TRBV28 . TGTGCCAGCAGTTTTTGGACGACTACAGAAAACCTCTTTGACTATCCTGGAAACACCATATATTTT CASSFWTTTENLFDYPGNTIYF
TRBD2 TRBJ2-1 TRBV10-3 . TGTGCCATCAGTGACTTAACTAGCGGGATAAATGAGCAGTTCTTC CAISDLTSGINEQFF
. TRBJ2-4 TRBV2 . TGTGCCAGCAGTGGCTCGGATTCCGCGGGCGGGTACAAAAACATTCAGTACTTC CASSGSDSAGGYKNIQYF
. TRBJ2-7 TRBV28 . TGTGCCAGCTCCCCGACCGGAACTCTTGGCGAGCAGTACTTC CASSPTGTLGEQYF